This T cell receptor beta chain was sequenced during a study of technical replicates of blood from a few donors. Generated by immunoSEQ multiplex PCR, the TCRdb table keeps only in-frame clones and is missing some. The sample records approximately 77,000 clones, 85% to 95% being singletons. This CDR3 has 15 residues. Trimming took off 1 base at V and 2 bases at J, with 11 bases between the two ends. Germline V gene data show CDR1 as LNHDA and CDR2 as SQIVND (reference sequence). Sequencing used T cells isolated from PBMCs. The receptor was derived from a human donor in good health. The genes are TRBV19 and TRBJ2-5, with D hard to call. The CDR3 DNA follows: TGTGCCAGTAGTATAGTAAAATCCAGGCAAGAGACCCAGTACTTC. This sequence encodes CASSIVKSRQETQYF.